This passage covers 10 T cell receptor beta chains from one sample sequenced in a study of T cell responses to AZD1222 COVID-19 vaccine. The table came from immunoSEQ multiplex PCR; TCRdb's copy has only in-frame clones and leaves some out. The repertoire holds 150,000 to 200,000 clones, with around 92% as singletons. Material: peripheral blood, obtained on day 0 of AZD1222 vaccination. These receptors were obtained from an adult in good health.

The rearrangement links TRBV7-2 to TRBJ1-5; D is undetermined. Trimming removed 2 bases from V and 0 bases from J, with 8 bases in between. Germline CDR1 SGHTA, CDR2 FQGNSA. The length of the CDR3 is 15 residues. CDR3 DNA sequence: TGTGCCAGCAGCTTACCCTCCAGTAGCAATCAGCCCCAGCATTTT. Translation gives CASSLPSSSNQPQHF.

The chain uses TRBV6-1 and TRBJ2-5, with D unclear. Germline CDR1 is MNHNS and CDR2 is SASEGT. Trimming pared 1 base from V and 3 bases from J, leaving 6 bases between. The CDR3 length is 13 residues. This CDR3 reads CASSEVGKETQYF. DNA of the CDR3: TGTGCCAGCAGTGAAGTGGGGAAAGAGACCCAGTACTTC.

The chain uses TRBV7-9 and TRBJ2-7; D might be TRBD1 (6 bases). The CDR3 sequence is 14 residues long. Germline lookup yields CDR1 SEHNR and CDR2 FQNEAQ (reference sequence). Trimming took off 3 bases at V and 2 bases at J, with 11 bases between the two ends. CDR3 bases: TGTGCCAGCAGCTTTGACAGGACGGCCTACGAGCAGTACTTC. Residues: CASSFDRTAYEQYF. The full variable domain, in which reference TRBV7-9 and TRBJ2-7 provide the parts outside the CDR3, is DTGVSQNPRHKITKRGQNVTFRCDPISEHNRLYWYRQTLGQGPEFLTYFQNEAQLEKSRLLSDRFSAERPKGSFSTLEIQRTEQGDSAMYLCASSFDRTAYEQYFGPGTRLTVT.

The chain employs TRBV29-1 and TRBJ2-7; 11 bases fit TRBD2. The J segment lost 3 bases and the V segment lost 3 bases, leaving 1 base of the junction unmatched. This CDR3 is built from 13 residues. Germline V gene sequence: CDR1 SQVTM, CDR2 ANQGSEA. DNA of the CDR3: TGCAGCGTTGACACTAGCGGGAGCTACGAGCAGTACTTC. Protein sequence: CSVDTSGSYEQYF.

This chain joins TRBV10-3 and TRBJ2-7; 8 nucleotides agree with TRBD2. The CDR3 extends over 15 amino acids. V dropped 5 bases and J dropped 0; count of bases not matched to a gene: 6. The germline V gene has CDR1 ENHRY and CDR2 SYGVKD. The CDR3 DNA sequence: TGTGCCATCAGTCCGGGGGGGCCGAGCTCCTACGAGCAGTACTTC. This encodes CAISPGGPSSYEQYF.

The DNA for the CDR3 is TGTGCCAGCAGCTTATCGGTCGCCGACTACACCTTC. It encodes CASSLSVADYTF. V gene TRBV7-3 combines with J gene TRBJ1-2; D not resolved. V lost 2 bases, J lost 10 bases, and 11 bases lay in between. The CDR3 runs to 12 residues. Germline V lookup: CDR1 SGHTA, CDR2 FQGTGA.

The gene calls are TRBV10-3 and TRBJ2-4, with 13 nucleotides matching TRBD2. The trim removed 10 bases at V and 1 base at J, leaving 4 bases unmatched. The CDR3 extends over 15 amino acids. The germline gives CDR1 ENHRY, CDR2 SYGVKD. The CDR3 loop reads CATKTSGRAKNIQYF. Written as DNA, the CDR3 is TGTGCCACCAAGACTAGCGGGAGGGCCAAAAACATTCAGTACTTC.

The chain employs TRBV27 and TRBJ2-2; 8 positions match TRBD1. With V trimmed by 6 bases and J by 7 bases, 13 bases remained unmatched. Germline V CDR1 and CDR2: MNHEY, SMNVEV (reference sequence). The CDR3 is 16 residues long. CDR3 nucleotides: TGTGCCAGCAGCCGGGCCGGGACAGGCCTGGGCGGGGAGCTGTTTTTT. Its translation is CASSRAGTGLGGELFF.

The chain is built from TRBV7-2 and TRBJ1-1, with D perhaps matching TRBD1 (5 bases). Germline values: CDR1 SGHTA, CDR2 FQGNSA. The CDR3 consists of 15 residues. Trimming pared 2 bases from V and 5 bases from J, leaving 15 bases between. This CDR3 reads CASSLLRGAGTEAFF. As DNA, the CDR3 is TGTGCCAGCAGCTTACTTAGGGGCGCGGGGACTGAAGCTTTCTTT.

This chain uses TRBV28 with TRBJ1-1; maybe TRBD1 (5 bases). Germline lookup yields CDR1 MDHEN and CDR2 SYDVKM. V shed 3 bases and J shed 0 bases, with 8 bases lying between them. The CDR3 has 14 amino acids. The CDR3 loop reads CASSFRGMNTEAFF. The CDR3 bases are TGTGCCAGCAGTTTTAGGGGAATGAACACTGAAGCTTTCTTT.